What follows is one T cell receptor (beta chain) and its context. The antigen is unknown. To make TCR beta libraries, researchers used iRepertoire HTBI primers and Arm-PCR of CDR3 regions. As processed by the authors: Identified across the samples were 50 to 70 TRBV segments and over twelve TRBJ segments. TCRdb fed the multiplex PCR reads into MiXCR, producing one record per CDR3 protein. TCRdb, not the authors, supplied the V and J calls. The sample consists of about 560,000 distinct CDR3 sequences, about 16% of them appearing once. CDR1 is ENHRY, CDR2 SYGVKD, per germline. The CDR3 runs to 15 residues. V was pared by 7 bases and J by 7 bases, with 8 bases of the junction left unmatched. The data belong to a study of regulatory T cells in long-lasting Graves disease. Whole-study results and caveats: Between persistent patients, roughly 2,600 public clonotypes were shared, exceeding the 950 to 1,000 shared between new patients.

As to time point: newly diagnosed GD, antithyroid drugs for less than 3 months. There was RNA extracted from PBMCs, and the TCR library was made from it. This sample was also put to use in a study of T cells in Graves' hyperthyroidism and ophthalmopathy. That publication notes: Most expanded thyroid clonotypes above 0.001 recurred in blood.

Sequenced material: peripheral blood mononuclear cells (PBMCs), taken at new diagnosis, from a patient treated with antithyroid drugs. The sequence came from a man younger than 30 with Graves disease. The chain uses TRBV10-3 and TRBJ2-1, with 12 bases identical to TRBD2. The CDR3 reads CAITSTSGSGNEQFF. CDR3 DNA: TGTGCCATCACTTCGACTAGCGGGAGTGGGAATGAGCAGTTCTTC.